A single sample is the source of the 3 T cell receptor beta chains below, sequenced in a study of chemoradiotherapy in HPV16-positive cancers. Sequenced by immunoSEQ multiplex PCR; TCRdb stores in-frame clones only, minus some. Of over 35,000 clones in the sample, 76% were seen once. This material consisted of blood, taken from a patient who underwent chemoradiotherapy. The receptor set was obtained from a human donor with HPV-associated anogenital cancer.

The CDR3 protein is CASCPAGVGGYTF. The DNA of the CDR3 is TGTGCCAGTTGCCCCGCGGGGGTTGGGGGCTACACCTTC. The chain recombines TRBV19 with TRBJ1-2; possibly TRBD1 for D (5 bases). The ends were cut back, 8 bases at V and 8 bases at J, with 18 bases in the middle. The germline gives CDR1 LNHDA, CDR2 SQIVND (reference sequence). The CDR3 is 13 amino acids.

In its sample, this clone was seen a few times. The V gene is TRBV5-4, the J gene TRBJ1-2; TRBD1 is a possible D gene (5 bases). This CDR3 is built from 14 residues. CDR1 SGHNT and CDR2 YYREEE come from the germline V gene (reference sequence). V was shortened by 0 bases and J by 4 bases, with 10 bases between the two germline ends. The CDR3 loop is CASSLGGSGYGYTF. In DNA form, the CDR3 reads TGTGCCAGCAGCTTGGGGGGGTCGGGCTATGGCTACACCTTC.

This clone appeared once. The chain recombines TRBV7-6 with TRBJ2-3; 8 bases fit TRBD2. The V segment lost 4 bases and the J segment 2 bases; nucleotides outside the gene matches: 11. Germline V gives CDR1 SGHVS, CDR2 FNYEAQ. This CDR3 contains 17 residues. The CDR3 DNA reads TGTGCCAGCAGCTCCGGGGATGGCGGGGGGTACACAGATACGCAGTATTTT. It translates to CASSSGDGGGYTDTQYF.